This T cell receptor beta chain was observed in a study of blood T cell repertoires in COVID-19. The method was immunoSEQ multiplex PCR; TCRdb's version includes in-frame clones alone and lacks a portion of them. The sample has nearly 55,000 clones, around 90% seen once. The receptor was derived from a woman in her sixties with active or convalescent COVID-19. The sample was peripheral blood.

CDR3 amino acids: CAISETGPNYGYTF. The DNA for the CDR3 is TGTGCCATCAGCGAGACAGGACCCAACTATGGCTACACCTTC. The chain couples TRBV10-3 to TRBJ1-2; the D gene is possibly TRBD1 (6 bases). The V and J ends lost 6 bases and 2 bases respectively, with 13 bases between them. There are 14 residues in the CDR3. Germline CDR1 reads ENHRY; CDR2 reads SYGVKD.